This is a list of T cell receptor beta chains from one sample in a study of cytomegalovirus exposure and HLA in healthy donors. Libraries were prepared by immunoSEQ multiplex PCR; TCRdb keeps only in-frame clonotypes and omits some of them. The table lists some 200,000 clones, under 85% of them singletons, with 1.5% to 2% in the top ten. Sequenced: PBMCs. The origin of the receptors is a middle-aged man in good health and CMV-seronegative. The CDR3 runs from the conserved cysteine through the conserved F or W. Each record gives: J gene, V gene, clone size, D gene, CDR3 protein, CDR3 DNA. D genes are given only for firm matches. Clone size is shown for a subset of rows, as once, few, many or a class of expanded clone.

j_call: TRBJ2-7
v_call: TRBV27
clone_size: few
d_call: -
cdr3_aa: CASSYSRVYEQYF
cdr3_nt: TGTGCCAGCAGTTATTCCAGGGTCTACGAGCAGTACTTC

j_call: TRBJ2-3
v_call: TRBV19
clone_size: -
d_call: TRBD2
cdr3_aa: CASSTLLAGTSTDTQYF
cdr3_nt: TGTGCCAGTAGTACTCTTCTAGCGGGTACCTCCACAGATACGCAGTATTTT

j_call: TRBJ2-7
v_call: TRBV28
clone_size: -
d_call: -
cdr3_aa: CASSGVVGGNEQYF
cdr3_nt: TGTGCCAGCAGCGGCGTGGTGGGAGGCAACGAGCAGTACTTC

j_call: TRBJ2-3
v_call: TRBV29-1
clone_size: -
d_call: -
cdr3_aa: CSVPAGTSTDTQYF
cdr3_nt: TGCAGCGTTCCTGCGGGAACTAGCACAGATACGCAGTATTTT

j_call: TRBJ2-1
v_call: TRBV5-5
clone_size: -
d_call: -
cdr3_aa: CASSDYRVSEQFF
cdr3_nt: TGTGCCAGCAGCGATTACAGGGTAAGTGAGCAGTTCTTC

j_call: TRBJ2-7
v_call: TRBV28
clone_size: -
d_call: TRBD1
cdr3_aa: CASSLRQGARYEQYF
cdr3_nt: TGTGCCAGCAGTCTTCGACAGGGGGCTAGGTACGAGCAGTACTTC

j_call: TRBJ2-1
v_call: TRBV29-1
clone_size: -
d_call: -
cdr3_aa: CSVVGRDNEQFF
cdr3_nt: TGCAGTGTTGTAGGGCGGGACAATGAGCAGTTCTTC

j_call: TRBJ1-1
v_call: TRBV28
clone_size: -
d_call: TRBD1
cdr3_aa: CASSLTGGGNTEAFF
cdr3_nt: TGTGCCAGCAGTTTGACAGGGGGCGGGAACACTGAAGCTTTCTTT

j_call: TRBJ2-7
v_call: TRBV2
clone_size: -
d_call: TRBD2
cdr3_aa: CASPGRGEQYF
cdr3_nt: TGTGCCAGCCCAGGGAGGGGAGAGCAGTACTTC

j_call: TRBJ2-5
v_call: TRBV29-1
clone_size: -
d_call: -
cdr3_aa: CSVPPLYF
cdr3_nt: TGCAGCGTCCCCCCCTTGTACTTC

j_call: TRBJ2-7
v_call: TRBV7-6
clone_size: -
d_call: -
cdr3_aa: CASSFTEGANHEQYF
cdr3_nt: TGTGCCAGCAGCTTTACCGAGGGAGCAAATCACGAGCAGTACTTC

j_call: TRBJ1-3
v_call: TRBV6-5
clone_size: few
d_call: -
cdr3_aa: CASSFQNSGNTIYF
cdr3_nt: TGTGCCAGCAGTTTCCAGAACTCTGGAAACACCATATATTTT

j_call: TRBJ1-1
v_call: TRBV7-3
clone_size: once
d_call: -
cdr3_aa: CASSPLLGHTEAFF
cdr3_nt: TGTGCCAGCAGCCCCCTTTTGGGGCACACTGAAGCTTTCTTT

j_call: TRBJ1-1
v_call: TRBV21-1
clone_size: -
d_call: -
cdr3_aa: CASSKVGRVVTEAFF
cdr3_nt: TGTGCCAGCAGCAAAGTCGGCAGGGTGGTGACTGAAGCTTTCTTT

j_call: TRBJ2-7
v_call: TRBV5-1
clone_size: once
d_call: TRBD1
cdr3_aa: CASSLVAGGSYEQYF
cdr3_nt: TGCGCCAGCAGCTTGGTAGCAGGGGGATCCTACGAGCAGTACTTC

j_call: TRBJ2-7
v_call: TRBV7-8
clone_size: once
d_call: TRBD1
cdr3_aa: CACGRDRSHEQYF
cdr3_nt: TGTGCCTGTGGCCGGGACAGGTCCCACGAGCAGTACTTC

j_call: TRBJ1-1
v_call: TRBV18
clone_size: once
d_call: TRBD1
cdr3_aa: CASSPTGGPEAFF
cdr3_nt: TGTGCCAGCTCACCTACAGGGGGCCCTGAAGCTTTCTTT

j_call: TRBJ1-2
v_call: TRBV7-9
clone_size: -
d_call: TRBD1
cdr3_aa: CASSLGDRRYYGYTF
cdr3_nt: TGTGCCAGCAGCTTAGGGGACAGACGTTACTATGGCTACACCTTC

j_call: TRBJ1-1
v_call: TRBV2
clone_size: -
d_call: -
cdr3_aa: CASSEFPTDMNTEAFF
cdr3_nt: TGTGCCAGCAGTGAATTTCCGACAGATATGAACACTGAAGCTTTCTTT

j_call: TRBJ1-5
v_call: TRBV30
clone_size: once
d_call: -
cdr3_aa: CAWRDSAGQPQHF
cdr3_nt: TGTGCCTGGAGGGACAGCGCGGGCCAGCCCCAGCATTTT

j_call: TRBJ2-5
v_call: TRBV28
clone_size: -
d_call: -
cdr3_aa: CASSLLPRSSGRKTQYF
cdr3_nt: TGTGCCAGCAGTTTGCTTCCCCGTAGTAGCGGAAGAAAGACCCAGTACTTC

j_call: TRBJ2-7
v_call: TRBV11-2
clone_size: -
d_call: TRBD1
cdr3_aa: CASSSWTGMSYEQYF
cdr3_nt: TGTGCCAGCAGCTCCTGGACAGGGATGAGCTACGAGCAGTACTTC

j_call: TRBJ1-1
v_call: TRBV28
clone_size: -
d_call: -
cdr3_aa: CASSSSGTQNTEAFF
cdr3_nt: TGTGCCAGCAGTTCGAGCGGGACTCAGAACACTGAAGCTTTCTTT

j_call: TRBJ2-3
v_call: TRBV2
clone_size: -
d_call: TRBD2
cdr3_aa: CASSEGSSGLTDTQYF
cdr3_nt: TGTGCCAGCAGTGAAGGGTCTAGCGGGCTCACAGATACGCAGTATTTT

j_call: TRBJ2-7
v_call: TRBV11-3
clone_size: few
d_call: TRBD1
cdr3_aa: CASSPGGEGSYEQYF
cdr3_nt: TGTGCCAGCAGCCCAGGGGGCGAAGGGTCCTACGAGCAGTACTTC

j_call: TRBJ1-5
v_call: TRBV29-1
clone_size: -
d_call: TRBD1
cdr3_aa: CSVTTGAGNQPQHF
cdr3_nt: TGCAGCGTCACAACAGGGGCCGGGAATCAGCCCCAGCATTTT

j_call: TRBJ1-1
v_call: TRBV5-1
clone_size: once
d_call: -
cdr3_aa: CASSLVGGDVTEAFF
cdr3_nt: TGCGCCAGCAGCTTGGTCGGAGGGGATGTCACTGAAGCTTTCTTT

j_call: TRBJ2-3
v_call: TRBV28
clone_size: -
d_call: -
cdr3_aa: CASSLVADTQYF
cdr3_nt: TGTGCCAGCAGTTTAGTAGCAGATACGCAGTATTTT

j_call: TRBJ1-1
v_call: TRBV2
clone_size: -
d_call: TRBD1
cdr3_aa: CASRQGAGEAFF
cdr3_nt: TGTGCCAGCAGGCAGGGGGCAGGTGAAGCTTTCTTT

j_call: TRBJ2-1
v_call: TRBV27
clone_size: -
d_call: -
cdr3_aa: CASSSILESYNEQFF
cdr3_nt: TGTGCCAGCAGTTCGATACTAGAGTCCTACAATGAGCAGTTCTTC

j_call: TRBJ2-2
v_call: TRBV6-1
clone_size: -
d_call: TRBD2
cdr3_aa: CASLGPSGNTGELFF
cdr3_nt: TGTGCCAGCCTCGGGCCTAGCGGGAACACCGGGGAGCTGTTTTTT

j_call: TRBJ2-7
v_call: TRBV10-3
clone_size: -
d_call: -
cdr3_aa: CAISASPGYEQYF
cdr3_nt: TGTGCCATCAGTGCATCACCGGGCTACGAGCAGTACTTC

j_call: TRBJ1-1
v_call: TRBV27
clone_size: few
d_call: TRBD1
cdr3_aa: CASRIGQGLDNTEAFF
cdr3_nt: TGTGCCAGCAGGATTGGACAGGGCCTGGATAACACTGAAGCTTTCTTT

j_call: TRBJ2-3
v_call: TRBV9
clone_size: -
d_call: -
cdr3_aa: CASNHGGSDTQYF
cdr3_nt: TGTGCCAGCAACCACGGGGGTTCGGATACGCAGTATTTT

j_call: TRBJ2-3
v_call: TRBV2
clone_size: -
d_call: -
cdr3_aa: CASSSTSTDTQYF
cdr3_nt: TGTGCCAGCAGCTCAACTAGCACAGATACGCAGTATTTT

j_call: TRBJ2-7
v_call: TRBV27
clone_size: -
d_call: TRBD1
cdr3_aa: CASRSTGSYEQYF
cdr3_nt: TGTGCCAGCAGATCGACAGGGAGCTACGAGCAGTACTTC

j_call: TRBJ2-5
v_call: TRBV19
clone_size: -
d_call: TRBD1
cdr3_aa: CASSQGAARETQYF
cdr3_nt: TGTGCCAGTAGCCAGGGGGCGGCTAGAGAGACCCAGTACTTC

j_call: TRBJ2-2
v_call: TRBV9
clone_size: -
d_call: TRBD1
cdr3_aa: CASNSGTANTGELFF
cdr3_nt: TGTGCCAGCAACTCCGGGACAGCGAACACCGGGGAGCTGTTTTTT

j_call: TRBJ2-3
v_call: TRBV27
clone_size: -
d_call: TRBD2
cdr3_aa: CAAAGGNSVDTQYF
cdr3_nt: TGTGCCGCAGCGGGGGGGAATTCGGTAGATACGCAGTATTTT

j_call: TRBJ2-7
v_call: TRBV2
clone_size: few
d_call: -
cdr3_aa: CASGETGTTYEQYF
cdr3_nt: TGTGCCAGCGGGGAAACAGGGACTACCTACGAGCAGTACTTC

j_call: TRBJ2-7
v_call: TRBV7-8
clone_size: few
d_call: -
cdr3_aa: CASSSSMGQDEQYF
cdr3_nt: TGTGCCAGCAGCTCCTCCATGGGGCAGGACGAGCAGTACTTC

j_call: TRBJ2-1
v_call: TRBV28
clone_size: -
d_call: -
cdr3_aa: CANSGGPYNEQFF
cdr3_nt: TGTGCCAACTCGGGGGGCCCCTACAATGAGCAGTTCTTC

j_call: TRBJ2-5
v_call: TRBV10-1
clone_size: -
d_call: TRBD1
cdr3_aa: CASSAPGQVETQYF
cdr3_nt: TGCGCCAGCAGTGCGCCGGGACAGGTGGAGACCCAGTACTTC

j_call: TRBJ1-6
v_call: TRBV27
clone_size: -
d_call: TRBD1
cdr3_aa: CASRWDRVDNSPLHF
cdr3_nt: TGTGCCAGCAGGTGGGACAGGGTAGATAATTCACCCCTCCACTTT

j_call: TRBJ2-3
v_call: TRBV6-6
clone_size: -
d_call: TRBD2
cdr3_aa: CASSRLAGDVYTQYF
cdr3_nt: TGTGCCAGCAGTCGACTAGCGGGAGATGTATATACGCAGTATTTT

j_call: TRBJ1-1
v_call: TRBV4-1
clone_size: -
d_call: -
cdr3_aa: CASSQNSMNTEAFF
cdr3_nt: TGCGCCAGCAGCCAAAACAGCATGAACACTGAAGCTTTCTTT

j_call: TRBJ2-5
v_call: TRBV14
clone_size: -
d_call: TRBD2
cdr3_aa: CASSRLGGETQYF
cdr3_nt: TGTGCCAGCAGCCGCCTCGGGGGGGAGACCCAGTACTTC

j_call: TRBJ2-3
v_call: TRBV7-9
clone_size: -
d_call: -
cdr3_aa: CASSLVSTSSTDTQYF
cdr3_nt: TGTGCCAGCAGCTTAGTCTCGACTTCTAGCACAGATACGCAGTATTTT

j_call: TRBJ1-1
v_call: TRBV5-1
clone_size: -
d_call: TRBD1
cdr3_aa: CASSVDRGYAEAFF
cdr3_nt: TGCGCCAGCAGCGTGGACAGGGGGTACGCTGAAGCTTTCTTT

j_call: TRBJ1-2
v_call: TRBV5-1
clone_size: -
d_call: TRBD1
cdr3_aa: CASSSGQGLYGYTF
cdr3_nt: TGCGCCAGCAGCTCGGGACAGGGGCTCTATGGCTACACCTTC